The table lists the clone carrying this T cell receptor beta chain with many counts. What it recognizes is unknown. Trimming removed 6 bases from V and 5 bases from J; junction bases left unmatched: 7. The CDR3 sequence is 14 residues long. Germline V gene sequence: CDR1 SGHTA, CDR2 FQGNSA. TCRdb called the 5' RACE reads again in MiXCR, with one record for every CDR3 protein. This sample yields hundreds of thousands of distinct CDR3 sequences, of which approximately 3.9% are seen a single time; 23% belongs to the top ten. This entry belongs to a study of T cells after yellow fever vaccination. The wider study: Each low-cell-number fraction was prepared by means of SMART-Seq v4 Ultra Low Input.

The study's findings and limits: Contaminating bulk clonotypes could be abundant in FACS-sorted repertoires.

V is TRBV7-2 and J is TRBJ2-7; TRBD2 aligns across 10 bases. The specimen was PBMCs, collected on the day of the yellow fever booster vaccination. The source is a man younger than 35 who received the YFV17D yellow fever vaccine. The CDR3 nucleotides read TGTGCCAGCAGACCGGGACTAGCGTTCCACGAGCAGTACTTC. Its translation is CASRPGLAFHEQYF.